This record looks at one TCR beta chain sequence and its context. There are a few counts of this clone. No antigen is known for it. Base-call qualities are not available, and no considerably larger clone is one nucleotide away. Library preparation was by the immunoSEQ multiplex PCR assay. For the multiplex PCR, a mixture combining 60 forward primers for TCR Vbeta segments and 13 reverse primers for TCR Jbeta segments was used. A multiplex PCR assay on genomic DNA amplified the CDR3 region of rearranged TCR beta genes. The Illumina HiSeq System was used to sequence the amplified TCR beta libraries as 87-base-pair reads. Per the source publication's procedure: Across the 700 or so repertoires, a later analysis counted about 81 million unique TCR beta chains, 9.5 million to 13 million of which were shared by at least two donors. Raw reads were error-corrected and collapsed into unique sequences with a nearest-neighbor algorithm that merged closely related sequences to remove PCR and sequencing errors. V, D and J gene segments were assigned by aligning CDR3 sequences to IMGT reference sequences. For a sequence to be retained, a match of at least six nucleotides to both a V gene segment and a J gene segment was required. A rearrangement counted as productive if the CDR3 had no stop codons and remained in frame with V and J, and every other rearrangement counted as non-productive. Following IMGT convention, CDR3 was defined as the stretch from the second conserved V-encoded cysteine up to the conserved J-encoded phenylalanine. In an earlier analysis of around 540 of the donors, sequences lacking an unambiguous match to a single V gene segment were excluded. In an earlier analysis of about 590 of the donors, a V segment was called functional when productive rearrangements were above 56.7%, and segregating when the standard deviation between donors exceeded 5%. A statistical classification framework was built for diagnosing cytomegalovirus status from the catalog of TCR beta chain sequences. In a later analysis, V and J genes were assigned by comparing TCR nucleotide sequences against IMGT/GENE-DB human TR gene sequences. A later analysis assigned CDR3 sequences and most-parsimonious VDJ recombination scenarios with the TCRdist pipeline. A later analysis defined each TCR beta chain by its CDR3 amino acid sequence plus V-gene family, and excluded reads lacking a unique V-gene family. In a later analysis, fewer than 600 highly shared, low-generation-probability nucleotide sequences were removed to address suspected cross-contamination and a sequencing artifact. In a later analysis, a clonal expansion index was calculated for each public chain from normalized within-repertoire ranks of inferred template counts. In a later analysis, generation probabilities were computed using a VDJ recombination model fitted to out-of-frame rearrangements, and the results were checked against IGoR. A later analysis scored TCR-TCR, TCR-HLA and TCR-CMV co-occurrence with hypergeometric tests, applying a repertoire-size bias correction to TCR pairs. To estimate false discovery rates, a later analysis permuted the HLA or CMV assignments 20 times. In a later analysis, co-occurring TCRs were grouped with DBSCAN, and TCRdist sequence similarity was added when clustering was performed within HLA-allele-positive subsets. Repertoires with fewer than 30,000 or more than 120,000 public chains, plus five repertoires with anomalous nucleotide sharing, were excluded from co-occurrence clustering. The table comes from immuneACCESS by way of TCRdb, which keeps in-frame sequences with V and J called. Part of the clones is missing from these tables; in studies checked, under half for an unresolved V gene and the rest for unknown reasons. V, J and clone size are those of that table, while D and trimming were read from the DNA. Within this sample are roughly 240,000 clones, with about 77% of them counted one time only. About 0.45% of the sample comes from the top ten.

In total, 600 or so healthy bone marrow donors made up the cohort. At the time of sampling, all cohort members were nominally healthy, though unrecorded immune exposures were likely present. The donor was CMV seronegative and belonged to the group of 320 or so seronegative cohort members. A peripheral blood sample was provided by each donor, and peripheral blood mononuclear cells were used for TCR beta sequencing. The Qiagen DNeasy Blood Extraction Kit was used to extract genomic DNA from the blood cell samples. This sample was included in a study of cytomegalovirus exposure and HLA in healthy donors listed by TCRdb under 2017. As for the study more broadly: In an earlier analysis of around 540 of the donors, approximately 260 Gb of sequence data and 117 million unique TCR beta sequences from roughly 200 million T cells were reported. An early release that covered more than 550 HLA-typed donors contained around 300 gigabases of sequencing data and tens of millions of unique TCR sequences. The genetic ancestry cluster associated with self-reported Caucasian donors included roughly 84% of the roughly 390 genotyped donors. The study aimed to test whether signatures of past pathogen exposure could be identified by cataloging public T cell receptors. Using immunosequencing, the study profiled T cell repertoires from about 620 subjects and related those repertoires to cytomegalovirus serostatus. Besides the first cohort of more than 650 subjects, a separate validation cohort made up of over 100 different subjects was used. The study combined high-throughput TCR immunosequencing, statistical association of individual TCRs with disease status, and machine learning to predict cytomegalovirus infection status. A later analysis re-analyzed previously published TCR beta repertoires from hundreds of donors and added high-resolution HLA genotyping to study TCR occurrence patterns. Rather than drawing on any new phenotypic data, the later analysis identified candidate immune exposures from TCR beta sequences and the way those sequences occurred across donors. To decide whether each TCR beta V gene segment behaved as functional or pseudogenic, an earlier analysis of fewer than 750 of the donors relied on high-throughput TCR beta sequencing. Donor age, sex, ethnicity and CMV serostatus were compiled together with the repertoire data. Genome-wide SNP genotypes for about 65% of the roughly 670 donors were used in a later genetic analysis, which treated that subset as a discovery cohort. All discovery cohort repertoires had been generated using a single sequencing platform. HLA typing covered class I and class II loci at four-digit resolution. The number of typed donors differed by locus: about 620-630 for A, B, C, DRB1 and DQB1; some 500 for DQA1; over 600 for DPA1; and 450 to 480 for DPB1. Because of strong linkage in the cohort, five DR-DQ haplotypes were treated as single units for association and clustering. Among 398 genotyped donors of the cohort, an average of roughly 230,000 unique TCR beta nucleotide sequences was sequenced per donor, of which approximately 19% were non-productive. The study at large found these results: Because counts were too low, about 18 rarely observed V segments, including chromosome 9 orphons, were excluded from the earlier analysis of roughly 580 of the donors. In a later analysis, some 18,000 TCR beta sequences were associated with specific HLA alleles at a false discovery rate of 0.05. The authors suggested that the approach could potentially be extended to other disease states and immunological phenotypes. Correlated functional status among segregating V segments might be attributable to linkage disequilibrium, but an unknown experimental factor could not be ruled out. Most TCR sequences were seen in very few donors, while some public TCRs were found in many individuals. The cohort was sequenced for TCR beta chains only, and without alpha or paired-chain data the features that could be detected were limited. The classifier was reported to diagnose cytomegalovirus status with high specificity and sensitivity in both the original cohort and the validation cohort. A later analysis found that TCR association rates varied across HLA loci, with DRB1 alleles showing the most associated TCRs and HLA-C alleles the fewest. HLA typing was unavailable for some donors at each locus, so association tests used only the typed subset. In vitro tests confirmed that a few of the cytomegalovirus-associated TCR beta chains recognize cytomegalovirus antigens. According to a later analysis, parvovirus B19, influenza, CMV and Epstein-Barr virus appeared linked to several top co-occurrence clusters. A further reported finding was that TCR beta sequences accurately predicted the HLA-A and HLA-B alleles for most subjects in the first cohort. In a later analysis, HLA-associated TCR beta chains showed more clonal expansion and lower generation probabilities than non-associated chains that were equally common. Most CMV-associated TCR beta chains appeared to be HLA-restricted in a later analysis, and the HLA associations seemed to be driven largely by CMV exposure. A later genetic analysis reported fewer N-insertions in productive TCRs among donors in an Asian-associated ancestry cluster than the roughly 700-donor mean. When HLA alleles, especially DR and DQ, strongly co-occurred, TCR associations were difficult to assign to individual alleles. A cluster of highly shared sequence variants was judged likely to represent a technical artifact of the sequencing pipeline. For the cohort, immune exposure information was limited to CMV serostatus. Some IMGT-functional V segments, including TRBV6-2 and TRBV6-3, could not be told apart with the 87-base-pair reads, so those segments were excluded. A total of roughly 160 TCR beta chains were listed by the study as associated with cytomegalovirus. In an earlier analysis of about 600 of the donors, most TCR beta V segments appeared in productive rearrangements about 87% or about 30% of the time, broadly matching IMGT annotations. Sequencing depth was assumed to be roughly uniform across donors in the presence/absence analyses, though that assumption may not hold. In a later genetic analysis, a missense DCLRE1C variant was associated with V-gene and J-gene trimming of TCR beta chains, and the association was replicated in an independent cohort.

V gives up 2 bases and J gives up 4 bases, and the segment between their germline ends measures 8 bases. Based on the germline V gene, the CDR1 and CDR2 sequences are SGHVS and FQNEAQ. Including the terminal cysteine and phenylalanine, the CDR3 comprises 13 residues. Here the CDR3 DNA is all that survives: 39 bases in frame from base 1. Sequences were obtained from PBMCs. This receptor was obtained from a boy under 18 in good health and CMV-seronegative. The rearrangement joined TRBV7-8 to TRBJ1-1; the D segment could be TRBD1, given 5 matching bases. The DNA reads TGTGCCAGCAGCTTATCAGGGTCCACTGAAGCTTTCTTT. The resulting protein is CASSLSGSTEAFF.